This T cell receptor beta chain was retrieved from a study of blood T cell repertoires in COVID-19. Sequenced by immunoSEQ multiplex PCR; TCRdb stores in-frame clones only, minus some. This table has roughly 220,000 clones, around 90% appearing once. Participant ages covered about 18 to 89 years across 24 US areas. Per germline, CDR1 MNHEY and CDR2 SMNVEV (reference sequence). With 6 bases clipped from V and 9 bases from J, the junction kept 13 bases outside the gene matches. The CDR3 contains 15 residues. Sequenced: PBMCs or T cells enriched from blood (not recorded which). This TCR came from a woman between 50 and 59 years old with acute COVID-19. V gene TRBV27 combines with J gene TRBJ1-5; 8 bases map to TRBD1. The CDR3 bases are TGTGCCAGCAGCCTCGACAGGGGCTATCCCCGGCCCCAGCATTTT. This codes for CASSLDRGYPRPQHF.